This T cell receptor beta chain was documented in a study of shared clonotypes between healthy human individuals. Study outcomes and limitations: Sharing across a handful of donors was seen in 4.5% to 5.5% of naive CD4 clonotypes.

Deep level was the assay's run setting. For each subset, genomic DNA was distributed in equal portions over several immunoSEQ plates. The protocol was immunoSEQ multiplex PCR, while the TCRdb copy is restricted to in-frame clones and leaves out a portion. This sample yields under 1,900,000 clones, of which approximately 98.5% are seen a single time; around 0.33% belongs to the top ten. Germline V CDR1 and CDR2: SEHNR, FQNEAQ (reference sequence). CDR3 length: 13 residues. Trimming took 7 bases from V and 10 from J; bases not matched to a gene: 11. On this clone itself: The antigen is undetermined.

The sequenced sample consisted of naive CD4+ T cells sorted from blood. Subset noted: CD45RA+ positively selected. This chain joins TRBV7-9 and TRBJ2-3, with 7 bases that match TRBD1. This receptor was taken from a man aged 25-45 years in good health. The CDR3 nucleotides are TGTGCCAGCACCACTCGACAGGGTAGAGCGCAGTATTTT. It specifies CASTTRQGRAQYF.